This paragraph reports one T cell receptor beta chain. The antigen is unknown. cDNA libraries of TCR beta carried unique molecular identifiers. MiXCR, applied by TCRdb to the PCR reads, yields one record per CDR3 protein. The sample lists a few hundred thousand distinct CDR3 sequences; 34% were seen once. This entry comes from a study of post-analysis software for immune sequencing data. Trimming pared 5 bases from V and 2 bases from J, leaving 23 bases between. Germline loops: CDR1 SGHTA, CDR2 FQGNSA. This CDR3 contains 18 residues. Overall study results and limits: Patients with multiple sclerosis recorded significantly lower normalized Chao1 diversity than controls, the study found. TRBV5-6, TRBV5-1 and TRBV20-1 were among several TRBV segments more frequent in patients than controls.

This sequence joins TRBV7-2 and TRBJ2-3; D might be TRBD1 or TRBD2, each matching 6 bases. Sequencing was carried out using blood. This clonotype originated in a girl aged 2-17 years with multiple sclerosis. The chain's CDR3 is CASSLLKGGRGDTDTQYF. For the CDR3, the DNA is TGTGCCAGCAGCCTCCTTAAAGGGGGGCGGGGAGACACAGATACGCAGTATTTT.